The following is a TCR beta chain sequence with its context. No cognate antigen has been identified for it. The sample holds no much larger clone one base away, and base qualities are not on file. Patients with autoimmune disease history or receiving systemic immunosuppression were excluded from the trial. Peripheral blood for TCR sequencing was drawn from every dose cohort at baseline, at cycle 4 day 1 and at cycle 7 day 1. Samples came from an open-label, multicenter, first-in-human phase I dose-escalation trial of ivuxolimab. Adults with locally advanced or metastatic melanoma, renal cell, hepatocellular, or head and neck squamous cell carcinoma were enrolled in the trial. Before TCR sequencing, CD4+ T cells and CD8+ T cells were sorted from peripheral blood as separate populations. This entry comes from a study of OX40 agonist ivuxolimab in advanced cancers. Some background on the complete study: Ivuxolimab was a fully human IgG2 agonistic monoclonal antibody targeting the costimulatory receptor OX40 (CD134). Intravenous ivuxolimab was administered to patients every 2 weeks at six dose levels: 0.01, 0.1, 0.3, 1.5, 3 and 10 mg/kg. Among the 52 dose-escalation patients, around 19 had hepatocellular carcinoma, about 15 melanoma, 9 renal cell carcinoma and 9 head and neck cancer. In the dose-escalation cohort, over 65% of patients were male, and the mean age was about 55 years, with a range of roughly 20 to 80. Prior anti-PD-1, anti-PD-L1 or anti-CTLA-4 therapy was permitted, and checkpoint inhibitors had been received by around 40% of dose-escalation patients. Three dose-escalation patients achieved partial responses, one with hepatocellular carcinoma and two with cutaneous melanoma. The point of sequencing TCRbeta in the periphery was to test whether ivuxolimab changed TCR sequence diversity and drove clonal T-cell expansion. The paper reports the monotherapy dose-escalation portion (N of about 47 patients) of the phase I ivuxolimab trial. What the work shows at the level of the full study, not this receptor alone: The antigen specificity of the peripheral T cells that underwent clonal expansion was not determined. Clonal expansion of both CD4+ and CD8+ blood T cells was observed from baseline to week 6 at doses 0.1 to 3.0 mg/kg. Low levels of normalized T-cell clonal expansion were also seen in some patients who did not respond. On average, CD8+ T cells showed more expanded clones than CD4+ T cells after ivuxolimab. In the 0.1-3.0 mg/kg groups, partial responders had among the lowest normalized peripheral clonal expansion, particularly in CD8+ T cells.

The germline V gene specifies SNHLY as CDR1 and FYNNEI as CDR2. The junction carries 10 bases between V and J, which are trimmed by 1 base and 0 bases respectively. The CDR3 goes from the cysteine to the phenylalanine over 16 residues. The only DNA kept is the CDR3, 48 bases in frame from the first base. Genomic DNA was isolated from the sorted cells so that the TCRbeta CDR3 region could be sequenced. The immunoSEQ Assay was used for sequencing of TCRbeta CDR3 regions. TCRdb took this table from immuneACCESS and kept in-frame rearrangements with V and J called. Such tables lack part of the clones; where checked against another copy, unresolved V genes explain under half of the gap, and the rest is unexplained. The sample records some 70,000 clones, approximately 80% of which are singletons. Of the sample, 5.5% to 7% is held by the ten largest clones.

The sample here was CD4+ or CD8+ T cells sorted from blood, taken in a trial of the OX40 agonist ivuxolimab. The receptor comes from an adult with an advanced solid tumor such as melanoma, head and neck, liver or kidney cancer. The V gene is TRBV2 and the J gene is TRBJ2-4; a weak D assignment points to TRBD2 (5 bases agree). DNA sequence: TGTGCCAGCAGTGAAGATCGGGGTCTAGCCAAAAACATTCAGTACTTC. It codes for CASSEDRGLAKNIQYF.